Below, 14 T cell receptor beta chains from the same sample are listed, as sequenced in a study of T cells in Graves' hyperthyroidism and ophthalmopathy. Amplification of TCR beta CDR3 regions used RNA as the template. The primer set for the first-round RT-PCR of the TCR CDR3 was HTBI. In TCRdb, the multiplex PCR reads were re-called with MiXCR into one record per CDR3 protein. Of 600,000 to 800,000 distinct CDR3 sequences in the sample, approximately 40% were seen once. The sample consisted of blood. Every receptor here comes from a woman aged 40 to 50 with Graves' hyperthyroidism.

This chain joins TRBV6-1 and TRBJ2-7; D is possibly TRBD2 (6 bases). This CDR3 spans 15 amino acids. CDR1 and CDR2 from the germline V gene are MNHNS and SASEGT. V was pared by 6 bases and J by 3 bases, with 18 bases between. CDR3 in amino acids: CASSPTLGSGYEQYF. The CDR3 DNA reads as TGTGCCAGCAGCCCCACCTTGGGTAGCGGCTACGAGCAGTACTTC.

V and J are TRBV19 and TRBJ1-2; D uncertain. CDR3 size: 14 residues. Germline V gene data show CDR1 as LNHDA and CDR2 as SQIVND (reference sequence). V lost 1 base and J 1 base, leaving 7 bases between the germline ends. In nucleotides, the CDR3 is TGTGCCAGTAGTATAGCGGGCAGTAACTATGGCTACACCTTC. Its protein product is CASSIAGSNYGYTF.

This clonotype appeared many times. This chain links TRBV7-3 with TRBJ1-1; D gene ambiguous. CDR1 is SGHTA, CDR2 FQGTGA, per germline. The V end lost 1 base, the J end lost 5 bases, and 8 bases lay between the germline ends. The CDR3 is made up of 13 amino acids. CDR3 amino acids: CASSLMGETEAFF. The CDR3 DNA reads as TGTGCCAGCAGCTTAATGGGTGAGACTGAAGCTTTCTTT. The variable domain in full, with the rest retrieved from reference TRBV7-3 and TRBJ1-1, is GAGVSQTPSNKVTEKGKYVELRCDPISGHTALYWYRQSLGQGPEFLIYFQGTGAADDSGLPNDRFFAVRPEGSVSTLKIQRTERGDSAVYLCASSLMGETEAFFGQGTRLTVV.

To note about this clonotype: This could be a read error, since a much larger clone is one nucleotide away. V gene TRBV7-2 combines with J gene TRBJ1-3, with TRBD1 matching 7 bases. The ends lost 0 bases at V and 4 bases at J; junction bases unmatched: 3. CDR1 is SGHTA, CDR2 FQGNSA, per germline. The CDR3 is 15 amino acids. The CDR3 reads CASSLAGTVGNTIYF. The DNA for the CDR3 is TGTGCCAGCAGCTTAGCCGGGACAGTAGGAAACACCATATATTTT.

The rearrangement joins TRBV10-2 to TRBJ1-1; D is perhaps TRBD1 (5 bases). The CDR3 spans 16 residues. V was pared by 5 bases and J by 4 bases, with 20 bases between. The germline gives CDR1 WSHSY, CDR2 SAAADI. CDR3 DNA: TGCGCCAGCAGTCCTACAGCGGGATTCGGGGCCACTGAAGCTTTCTTT. This codes for CASSPTAGFGATEAFF.

This clonotype was detected a few times. V usage is TRBV3-1 and J usage is TRBJ1-6; no definite D call. The V end lost 0 bases, the J end lost 12 bases, and 9 bases lay between the germline ends. The CDR3 is 13 amino acids. Germline V gene lookup returns CDR1 LGHDT and CDR2 YNNKEL (reference sequence). The CDR3 here is CASSQDGGRPLHF. The CDR3 region has the DNA TGTGCCAGCAGCCAAGACGGAGGCAGACCCCTCCACTTT.

The chain uses TRBV9 and TRBJ1-1; 10 bases map to TRBD1. The CDR3 covers 18 residues. Germline trimming cut 1 base from V and 11 bases from J; bases unmatched to any gene: 20. CDR1 and CDR2 from the germline V gene are SGDLS and YYNGEE. CDR3 DNA: TGTGCCAGCAGCGTATCGGGTGCGGTGACGGGGACAGGGGCCTTTGCTTTCTTT. Translating it yields CASSVSGAVTGTGAFAFF.

This rearrangement joins TRBV10-3 to TRBJ1-2, with a weak D call TRBD1 (6 bases). The CDR3 runs to 13 residues. Germline CDR1 ENHRY, CDR2 SYGVKD. V was cut by 7 bases and J by 5 bases, with 14 bases left in between. CDR3 in amino acids: CAINRASPYGYTF. The DNA for the CDR3 is TGTGCCATCAACAGGGCGAGCCCATATGGCTACACCTTC.

This clonotype was found many times. This chain joins TRBV14 and TRBJ2-7; 7 positions agree with TRBD1. The CDR3 is 13 amino acids. Germline V lookup: CDR1 SGHDN, CDR2 FVKESK. Trimming at V came to 2 bases and at J to 6 bases, leaving 4 bases not matched to a gene. This CDR3 reads CASSQTGAGEQYF. The CDR3 coding sequence is TGTGCCAGCAGCCAAACAGGGGCGGGCGAGCAGTACTTC.

This rearrangement joins TRBV7-6 to TRBJ1-4, with D possibly TRBD1 on 6 matching bases. The length of the CDR3 is 14 residues. CDR1 is SGHVS, CDR2 FNYEAQ, per germline. Trimming removed 8 bases at V and 8 bases at J, with 18 bases between. The CDR3 sequence is CASGRGTPGEKLFF. CDR3 DNA sequence: TGTGCCAGCGGCAGGGGTACTCCGGGCGAAAAACTGTTTTTT.

This clonotype was observed at least ten times. The gene calls are TRBV20-1 and TRBJ1-5; 7 positions agree with TRBD1. The CDR3 is made up of 10 amino acids. Germline CDR1 is DFQATT and CDR2 is SNEGSKA (reference sequence). Unmatched junction bases numbered 7, after V lost 4 bases and J lost 16 bases. The CDR3: CSAKGQRIHF. The CDR3 DNA reads TGCAGTGCTAAGGGACAGAGGATTCATTTT.

This clonotype was seen many times. The CDR3 here is CATSREQWNEQYF. CDR3 in DNA: TGTGCCACCAGCAGAGAACAGTGGAACGAGCAGTACTTC. V is TRBV15 and J is TRBJ2-7; D gene unclear. Germline V gene sequence: CDR1 LNHNV, CDR2 YYDKDF (reference sequence). Trimming removed 0 bases from V and 5 bases from J, with 8 bases in between. The CDR3 is 13 amino acids.

This clonotype has ten or more counts. V is TRBV7-2 and J is TRBJ2-7; 7 bases fit TRBD2. Germline-derived CDR1 and CDR2 are SGHTA and FQGNSA. Trimming cost V 3 bases and J 5 bases; bases outside gene matches: 10. This CDR3 region has 15 residues. CDR3 DNA sequence: TGTGCCAGCAGCTTCCCTTTCGCGGGAGAGGACGAGCAGTACTTC. Translated: CASSFPFAGEDEQYF. Filled out from reference TRBV7-2 and TRBJ2-7, the complete variable domain reads GAGVSQSPSNKVTEKGKDVELRCDPISGHTALYWYRQSLGQGLEFLIYFQGNSAPDKSGLPSDRFSAERTGGSVSTLTIQRTQQEDSAVYLCASSFPFAGEDEQYFGPGTRLTVT.

This chain joins TRBV25-1 and TRBJ2-7; TRBD1 or TRBD2 may be the D gene (6 bases each). The V and J ends lost 1 base and 1 base respectively, with 26 bases between them. Germline V gene sequence: CDR1 MGHDK, CDR2 SYGVNS. This CDR3 has 20 amino acids. In nucleotides, the CDR3 is TGTGCCAGCAGTGAATGGGGGGCCTCCCCGGGGAAGGGTGCGTCCTACGAGCAGTACTTC. It encodes CASSEWGASPGKGASYEQYF.